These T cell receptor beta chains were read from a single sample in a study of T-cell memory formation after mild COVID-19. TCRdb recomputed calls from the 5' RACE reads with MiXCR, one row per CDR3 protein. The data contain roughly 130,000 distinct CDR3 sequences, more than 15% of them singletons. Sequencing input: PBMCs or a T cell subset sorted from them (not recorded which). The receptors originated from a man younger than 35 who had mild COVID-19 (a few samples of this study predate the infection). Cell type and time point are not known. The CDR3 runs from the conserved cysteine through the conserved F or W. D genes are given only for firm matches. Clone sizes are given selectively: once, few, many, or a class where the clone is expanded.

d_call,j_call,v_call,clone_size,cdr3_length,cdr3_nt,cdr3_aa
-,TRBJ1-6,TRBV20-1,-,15,TGCAGTGCTAGAGATAGGAGGAACTCTAATTCACCCCTCCACTTT,CSARDRRNSNSPLHF
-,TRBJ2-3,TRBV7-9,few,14,TGTGCCAGCAGCTTAAAGGGTGGCACAGATACGCAGTATTTT,CASSLKGGTDTQYF
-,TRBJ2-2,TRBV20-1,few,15,TGCAGTGCTAGAGATCCCCGGGGCCGCACCGGGGAGCTGTTTTTT,CSARDPRGRTGELFF
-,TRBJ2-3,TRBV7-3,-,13,TGTGCCAGCAGCCCCACCAGGGCAGATACGCAGTATTTT,CASSPTRADTQYF
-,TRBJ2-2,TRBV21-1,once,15,-,CAGGAGFWHRGAVFF
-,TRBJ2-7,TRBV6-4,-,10,TGTGCCAGCAGTAACTACGAGCAGTACTTC,CASSNYEQYF
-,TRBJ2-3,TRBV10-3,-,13,TGTGCCATCAGTGAGTCGGAGGGTGGGGCGCAGTATTTT,CAISESEGGAQYF
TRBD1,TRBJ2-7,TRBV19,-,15,TGTGCCAGTAGTGAACGGACAGGGTCGTTCTACGAGCAGTACTTC,CASSERTGSFYEQYF
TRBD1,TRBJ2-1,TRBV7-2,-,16,TGTGCCAGCAGCTTTGCCGGGACAGGGGGCCGCAATGAGCAGTTCTTC,CASSFAGTGGRNEQFF
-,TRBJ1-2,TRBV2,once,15,TGTGCCAGCAGTGAAATCCTACAGGGTCGCTATGGCTACACCTTC,CASSEILQGRYGYTF
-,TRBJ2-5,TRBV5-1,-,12,TGCGCCAGCAGCCCGGACAGAGAGACCCAGTACTTC,CASSPDRETQYF
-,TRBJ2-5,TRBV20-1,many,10,TGCAGTGCTCCCCTAGAGACCCAGTACTTC,CSAPLETQYF
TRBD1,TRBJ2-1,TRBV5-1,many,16,TGCGCCAGCAGCCGATCGGGACAGGGGTATTACAATGAGCAGTTCTTC,CASSRSGQGYYNEQFF
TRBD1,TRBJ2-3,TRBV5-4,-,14,TGTGCCAGCAGCAGGGACAGGGTTGGAGATACGCAGTATTTT,CASSRDRVGDTQYF
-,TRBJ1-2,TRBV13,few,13,TGTGCCAGCAGCTCGGCGGGATGGAAAGGCTACACCTTC,CASSSAGWKGYTF
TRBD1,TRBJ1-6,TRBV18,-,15,TGTGCCAGCTCATTCCGACAGGGCGATAATTCACCCCTCCACTTT,CASSFRQGDNSPLHF
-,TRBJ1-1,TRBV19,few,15,TGTGCCAGTAGTCCTCAAAGAGCACTGAACACTGAAGCTTTCTTT,CASSPQRALNTEAFF
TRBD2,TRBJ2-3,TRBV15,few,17,TGTGCCACCAGCAAGAGAGCGGGGGGGCCTAGCACAGATACGCAGTATTTT,CATSKRAGGPSTDTQYF
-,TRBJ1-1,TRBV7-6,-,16,TGTGCCAGCAGCTTAGAGGCGGCCAACAGGAACACTGAAGCTTTCTTT,CASSLEAANRNTEAFF
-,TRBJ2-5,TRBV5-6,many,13,TGTGCCAGCAGCTCCACATATACGGAGACCCAGTACTTC,CASSSTYTETQYF
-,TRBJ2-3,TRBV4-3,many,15,TGCGCCAGCAGCCAAGGGCGGGCAGGGGAAGATACGCAGTATTTT,CASSQGRAGEDTQYF
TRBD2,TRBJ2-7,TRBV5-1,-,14,TGCGCCAGCAACTCGGGGGGGGGCACCTACGAGCAGTACTTC,CASNSGGGTYEQYF
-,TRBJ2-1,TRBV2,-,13,TGTGCCAGCAGTGAAGCGCTTTTGCGTGAGCAGTTCTTC,CASSEALLREQFF
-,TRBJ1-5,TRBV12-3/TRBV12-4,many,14,TGTGCCAGCAGTCGGGACCATAGCAATCAGCCCCAGCATTTT,CASSRDHSNQPQHF
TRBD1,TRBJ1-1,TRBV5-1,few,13,TGCGCCAGCAGCGAGGATCAGGGGGCGAGAGCTTTCTTT,CASSEDQGARAFF
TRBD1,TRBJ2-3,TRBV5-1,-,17,TGCGCCAGCAGCTTGGCCTATACAGGGGCCGGCACAGATACGCAGTATTTT,CASSLAYTGAGTDTQYF
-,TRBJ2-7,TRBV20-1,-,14,TGCAGTGCCCAAGCAGGGGCGGGGTCCTACGAGCAGTACTTC,CSAQAGAGSYEQYF
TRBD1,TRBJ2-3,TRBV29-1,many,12,TGCAGCGTAGGACAGGGCACAGATACGCAGTATTTT,CSVGQGTDTQYF
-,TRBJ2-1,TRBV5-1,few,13,TGCGCCAGCAGCTTGCAGGGCCCGGATGAGCAGTTCTTC,CASSLQGPDEQFF
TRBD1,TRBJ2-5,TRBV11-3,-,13,TGTGCCAGCAGCTTATTCAGGGGGGAGACCCAGTACTTC,CASSLFRGETQYF
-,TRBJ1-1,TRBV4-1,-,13,TGCGCCAGCAGCCAAGGGCCATGGACTGAAGCTTTCTTT,CASSQGPWTEAFF
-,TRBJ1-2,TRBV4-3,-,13,TGCGCCAGCAGACCGACAGGAGACTATGGCTACACCTTC,CASRPTGDYGYTF
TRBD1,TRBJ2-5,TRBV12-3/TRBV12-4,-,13,TGTGCCAGCAACCCGACAGGGGGGGAGACCCAGTACTTC,CASNPTGGETQYF
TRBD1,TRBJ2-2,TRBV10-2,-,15,TGCGCCAGCAGTGATGGGACAGCCAACACCGGGGAGCTGTTTTTT,CASSDGTANTGELFF
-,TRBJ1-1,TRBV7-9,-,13,TGTGCCAGCAGCTTAGAGACGAACACTGAAGCTTTCTTT,CASSLETNTEAFF
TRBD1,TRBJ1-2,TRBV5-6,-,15,TGTGCCAGCAGCTCGGGACAGGGGGTACCCTATGGCTACACCTTC,CASSSGQGVPYGYTF
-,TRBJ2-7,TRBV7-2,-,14,TGTGCCAGCAGCCCCGGGTGGGTATCCTACGAGCAGTACTTC,CASSPGWVSYEQYF
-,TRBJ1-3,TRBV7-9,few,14,TGTGCCAGCAGCTTAGGGGACATGGGAAACACCATATATTTT,CASSLGDMGNTIYF
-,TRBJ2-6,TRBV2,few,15,TGTGCCAGCAACAGGGACGCATCTGGGGCCAACGTCCTGACTTTC,CASNRDASGANVLTF
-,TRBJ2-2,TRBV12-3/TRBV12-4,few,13,TGTGCCAGCAGTCCTTTAGGCACCGGGGAGCTGTTTTTT,CASSPLGTGELFF
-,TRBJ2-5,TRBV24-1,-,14,TGTGCCACCAGTGGGAAGACAGGCCTACAGACCCAGTACTTC,CATSGKTGLQTQYF
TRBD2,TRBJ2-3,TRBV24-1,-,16,TGTGCCACCAGTGATTTTAAGGCGGGGGACACAGATACGCAGTATTTT,CATSDFKAGDTDTQYF
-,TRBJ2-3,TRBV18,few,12,TGTGCCAGCTCACCACCGACGGATACGCAGTATTTT,CASSPPTDTQYF
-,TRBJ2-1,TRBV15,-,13,TGTGCCACCAGCAGAGGTCCATCAAATGAGCAGTTCTTC,CATSRGPSNEQFF
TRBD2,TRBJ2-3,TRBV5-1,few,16,TGCGCCAGCAGCTTGGAATCCGGGGGGAGCACAGATACGCAGTATTTT,CASSLESGGSTDTQYF
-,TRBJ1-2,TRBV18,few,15,TGTGCCAGCTCACCCGGACCGAATCCTAACTATGGCTACACCTTC,CASSPGPNPNYGYTF
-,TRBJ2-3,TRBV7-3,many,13,TGTGCCAGCAGCTTAGGCGGAACAGATACGCAGTATTTT,CASSLGGTDTQYF